The present entry profiles one T cell receptor (beta chain) with its context. Antigen specificity is unknown. Germline V gene lookup returns CDR1 SGHRS and CDR2 YFSETQ. The V and J ends lost 4 bases and 1 base respectively, with 9 bases between them. The CDR3 runs 14 residues. Sequencing libraries made from TCR beta cDNA carried unique molecular identifiers. From the PCR reads, TCRdb called clonotypes with MiXCR, one entry per CDR3 protein. Of 750,000 to 950,000 distinct CDR3 sequences in the sample, roughly half are singletons; the top ten hold approximately 4.3%. The data were taken from a study of post-analysis software for immune sequencing data. Study-level points and caveats: About five TRBV segments (TRBV5-6, TRBV5-1 and TRBV20-1 among them) occurred more frequently in patients than in controls. Significantly lower normalized Chao1 diversity was seen in multiple sclerosis patients than in controls.

The clonotype comes from a girl aged 5 to 17 with multiple sclerosis. V gene TRBV5-1 combines with J gene TRBJ2-1, with D possibly being TRBD2 (6 bases). Sequenced sample: blood. This chain's CDR3 is CASSAEGSYNEQFF. The CDR3 nucleotides are TGCGCCAGCAGCGCGGAGGGGTCCTACAATGAGCAGTTCTTC.